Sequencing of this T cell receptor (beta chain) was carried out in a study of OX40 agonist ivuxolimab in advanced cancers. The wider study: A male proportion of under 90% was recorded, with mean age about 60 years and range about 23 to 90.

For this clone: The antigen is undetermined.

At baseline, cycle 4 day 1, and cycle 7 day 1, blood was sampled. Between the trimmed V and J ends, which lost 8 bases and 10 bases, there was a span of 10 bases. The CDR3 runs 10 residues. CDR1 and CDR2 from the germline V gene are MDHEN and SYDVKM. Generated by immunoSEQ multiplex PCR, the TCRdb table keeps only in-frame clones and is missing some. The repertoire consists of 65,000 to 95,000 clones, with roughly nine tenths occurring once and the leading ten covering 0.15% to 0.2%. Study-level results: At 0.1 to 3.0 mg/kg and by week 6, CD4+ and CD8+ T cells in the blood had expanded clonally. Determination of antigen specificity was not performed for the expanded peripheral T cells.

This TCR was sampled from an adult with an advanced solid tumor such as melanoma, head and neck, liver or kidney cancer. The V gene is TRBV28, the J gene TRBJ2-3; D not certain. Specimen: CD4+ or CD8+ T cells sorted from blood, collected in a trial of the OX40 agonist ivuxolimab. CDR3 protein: CASGSFAQYF. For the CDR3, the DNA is TGTGCCAGCGGTAGTTTCGCGCAGTATTTT.